The clone carrying this TCR beta chain was recorded a few times. Germline V gene sequence: CDR1 SGHRS, CDR2 YFSETQ. The CDR3 contains 15 residues. V was shortened by 4 bases and J by 2 bases, with 12 bases between the two germline ends. The data were taken from a study of regulatory T cells in long-lasting Graves disease. iRepertoire HTBI primers and Arm-PCR of CDR3 regions built TCR beta libraries. TCRdb ran MiXCR on the multiplex PCR reads and lists one entry per CDR3 protein. Of about 460,000 distinct CDR3 sequences listed, about 14% are singletons. As for time point: newly diagnosed GD, antithyroid drugs for less than 3 months. Extracted RNA from PBMCs served as the source of the TCR library. This same sample was also taken into another study, of T cells in Graves' hyperthyroidism and ophthalmopathy.

The receptor comes from a woman aged 45-59 years with Graves disease. This chain uses TRBV5-1 with TRBJ2-2, with D maybe TRBD2 (5 bases). The starting material was peripheral blood mononuclear cells (PBMCs), obtained at new diagnosis, from a patient treated with antithyroid drugs. For the CDR3, the DNA is TGCGCCAGCAGCCGCACTAGAATCAACACCGGGGAGCTGTTTTTT. Its protein is CASSRTRINTGELFF.